Presented here are 21 T cell receptor beta chains from one specimen sequenced in a study of T cells after yellow fever vaccination. TCRdb fed the 5' RACE reads into MiXCR, producing one record per CDR3 protein. The sample lists about 300,000 distinct CDR3 sequences, around 7% occurring once. The source material was PBMCs, sampled about 41 days after the first yellow fever vaccination. These receptors all come from a man between 18 and 35 years old who received the YFV17D yellow fever vaccine.

This clonotype occurred many times. The J gene is TRBJ2-3, the V gene TRBV11-2; 9 positions match TRBD2. Germline CDR1 SGHAT, CDR2 FQNNGV. This CDR3 contains 15 residues. Unmatched junction bases numbered 7, after V lost 5 bases and J lost 4 bases. CDR3 bases: TGTGCCAGCAGCCGTTCAGCGGGGGGCCCAGATACGCAGTATTTT. As protein: CASSRSAGGPDTQYF.

This clonotype occurred a few times. Written as DNA, the CDR3 is TGTGCCAGCAGTTTTAGGAACCTGCCCACAACCAACACTGAAGCTTTCTTT. As protein: CASSFRNLPTTNTEAFF. The J gene is TRBJ1-1, the V gene TRBV12-3 or TRBV12-4; D call uncertain. This CDR3 spans 17 amino acids. V lost 3 bases to trimming and J lost 2 bases, with 19 bases between them.

This rearrangement joins TRBV20-1 to TRBJ2-1, with TRBD2 identical over 7 bases. With 0 bases clipped from V and 4 bases from J, the junction kept 6 bases outside the gene matches. This CDR3 comprises 15 residues. CDR1 is DFQATT and CDR2 is SNEGSKA in the germline V gene (reference sequence). The chain's CDR3 is CSARDRQLAYNEQFF. The CDR3, as DNA: TGCAGTGCTAGAGATCGGCAACTAGCGTACAATGAGCAGTTCTTC.

This clonotype has at least ten counts. The rearrangement uses TRBV6-5 and TRBJ2-3; D remains ambiguous. Germline CDR1 reads MNHEY; CDR2 reads SVGAGI. V was trimmed by 11 bases and J by 1 base, leaving 1 base between them. The CDR3 contains 9 residues. CDR3 nucleotides: TGTGCCGGCACAGATACGCAGTATTTT. Its translation: CAGTDTQYF.

This chain's CDR3 is CASSLEGRGLEEQYF. The CDR3 region has the DNA TGCGCCAGCAGCTTGGAAGGCAGGGGGCTGGAAGAGCAGTACTTC. The V gene is TRBV5-1, the J gene TRBJ2-7; TRBD1 agrees at 8 bases. Trimming took 0 bases from V and 7 from J; bases not matched to a gene: 9. This CDR3 has 15 residues. Germline V gene data show CDR1 as SGHRS and CDR2 as YFSETQ. Looking up the rest from reference TRBV5-1 and TRBJ2-7 gives the full variable domain: KAGVTQTPRYLIKTRGQQVTLSCSPISGHRSVSWYQQTPGQGLQFLFEYFSETQRNKGNFPGRFSGRQFSNSRSEMNVSTLELGDSALYLCASSLEGRGLEEQYFGPGTRLTVT.

This clonotype was counted many times. V usage is TRBV6-1 and J usage is TRBJ1-4; 9 positions agree with TRBD1. CDR1 is MNHNS, CDR2 SASEGT, per germline. This CDR3 region has 16 residues. V trimming: 6 bases; J trimming: 7 bases; junction bases outside the gene matches: 12. CDR3 in DNA: TGTGCCAGCAGCTTTCAACAGGGGGCGAGTGGTGAAAAACTGTTTTTT. Encoded protein: CASSFQQGASGEKLFF.

The rearrangement uses TRBV18 and TRBJ2-5, with D possibly being TRBD1 (5 bases). CDR1 is KGHSH, CDR2 LQKENI, per germline. V was trimmed by 2 bases and J by 4 bases, leaving 11 bases between them. This CDR3 comprises 14 residues. The CDR3 region has the DNA TGTGCCAGCTCACCAACAGGACCCTCAGAGACCCAGTACTTC. Protein: CASSPTGPSETQYF.

This clonotype was detected many times. The chain employs TRBV20-1 and TRBJ2-5, with a possible D match to TRBD2 (5 bases). The CDR3 sequence is 12 residues long. Trimming shortened V by 3 bases and J by 5 bases, and 10 bases separated the two germline ends. Per germline, CDR1 DFQATT and CDR2 SNEGSKA (reference sequence). The CDR3 sequence is CSARWLAETQYF. The CDR3 DNA is TGCAGTGCTAGGTGGCTAGCTGAGACCCAGTACTTC.

The V gene is TRBV7-8, the J gene TRBJ2-2, with 7 bases that match TRBD2. The trim removed 7 bases at V and 6 bases at J, leaving 8 bases unmatched. The CDR3 totals 14 residues. From germline, CDR1 is SGHVS and CDR2 FQNEAQ. DNA for the CDR3: TGTGCCAGCACCAGCGGGGAATGGTCCGGGGAGCTGTTTTTT. This encodes CASTSGEWSGELFF.

The CDR3 sequence is CASSQGTRENQPQHF. The CDR3 nucleotides read TGTGCCAGCAGCCAAGGGACGAGGGAGAATCAGCCCCAGCATTTT. The chain uses TRBV4-2 and TRBJ1-5; D is undetermined. This CDR3 is 15 amino acids long. Trimming cost V 1 base and J 4 bases, with 11 bases left between them. Looked up from germline, CDR1 is LGHNA and CDR2 is YNFKEQ.

The rearrangement uses TRBV6-5 and TRBJ2-1; TRBD1 agrees at 9 bases. CDR3 length: 14 residues. The V gene end was trimmed by 2 bases and the J gene end by 10 bases; junction bases not matched to a gene: 6. Per the germline V gene, CDR1 is MNHEY and CDR2 is SVGAGI. CDR3 in DNA: TGTGCCAGCAGTTACCCGGGACAGGGAGGCGAGCAGTTCTTC. Translation: CASSYPGQGGEQFF.

This clonotype turned up a few times. The chain employs TRBV5-1 and TRBJ2-7, with a possible D match to TRBD2 (6 bases). CDR1 SGHRS and CDR2 YFSETQ come from the germline V gene. This CDR3 has 15 residues. The ends were cut back, 0 bases at V and 3 bases at J, with 13 bases in the middle. The CDR3 DNA reads TGCGCCAGCAGCTTGGCTGCGGGGACCAGCTACGAGCAGTACTTC. As protein: CASSLAAGTSYEQYF.

This sequence joins TRBV12-3 or TRBV12-4 and TRBJ1-5; D is perhaps TRBD1 (6 bases). Trimming left V 6 bases short and J 7 bases short, with 16 bases between. This CDR3 region has 14 residues. The CDR3 nucleotides are TGTGCCAGCAGACCAAACAGGGCAGGGCAGCCCCAGCATTTT. Encoded protein: CASRPNRAGQPQHF.

This clonotype occurred many times. The chain uses TRBV7-9 and TRBJ1-1; 8 bases are shared with TRBD1. V was clipped by 5 bases and J by 11 bases; unmatched bases: 19. The CDR3 covers 16 residues. Germline CDR1 SEHNR, CDR2 FQNEAQ (reference sequence). Here the CDR3 reads CASSLPGQVRSSWAFF. In DNA form, the CDR3 reads TGTGCCAGCAGCCTACCGGGACAGGTACGATCCAGTTGGGCTTTCTTT.

This clonotype was seen a handful of times. The rearrangement uses TRBV13 and TRBJ2-7, with D possibly matching TRBD1 (5 bases). This CDR3 comprises 14 residues. Trimming took 1 base from V and 2 from J, leaving 9 bases between them. CDR1 is PRHDT and CDR2 is FYEKMQ in the germline V gene (reference sequence). CDR3 residues: CASSLAQGTYEQYF. CDR3 sequence (DNA): TGTGCCAGCAGCTTAGCGCAGGGCACCTACGAGCAGTACTTC.

This chain joins TRBV7-2 and TRBJ1-5; D call uncertain. Germline V gene data show CDR1 as SGHTA and CDR2 as FQGNSA. V shed 3 bases and J shed 1 base, with 10 bases lying between them. The length of the CDR3 is 15 residues. Here the CDR3 reads CASSFGDVSNQPQHF. The CDR3 DNA reads TGTGCCAGCAGCTTTGGGGATGTAAGCAATCAGCCCCAGCATTTT.

This clonotype was recorded at least ten times. V gene TRBV27 combines with J gene TRBJ2-3, with 7 bases identical to TRBD2. Germline loops: CDR1 MNHEY, CDR2 SMNVEV (reference sequence). The V and J ends lost 0 bases and 0 bases, in that order; junction bases with no gene match: 3. The CDR3 has 16 amino acids. CDR3 in DNA: TGTGCCAGCAGTTTATCGAGCGGGGATAGCACAGATACGCAGTATTTT. Translated, it gives CASSLSSGDSTDTQYF.

The chain links TRBV27 to TRBJ1-2, with D hard to call. Deletions cut 5 bases from V and 2 bases from J, with 12 bases between. Germline CDR1 is MNHEY and CDR2 is SMNVEV (reference sequence). The CDR3 is 14 residues long. CDR3 DNA sequence: TGTGCCAGCAGTGACGCGCGTGGAAACTATGGCTACACCTTC. Translated: CASSDARGNYGYTF.

The sample holds a few counts of this clonotype. The CDR3: CASRRLAGSTGELFF. Written as DNA, the CDR3 is TGTGCCAGCAGGCGACTAGCGGGGAGTACCGGGGAGCTGTTTTTT. This sequence joins TRBV6-1 and TRBJ2-2; 11 nucleotides align to TRBD2. Germline loops: CDR1 MNHNS, CDR2 SASEGT. The CDR3 is 15 residues long. V trimming: 6 bases; J trimming: 5 bases; junction bases outside the gene matches: 5.

The rearrangement joins TRBV5-4 to TRBJ2-3; 10 bases map to TRBD2. Germline CDR1 reads SGHNT; CDR2 reads YYREEE (reference sequence). The CDR3 covers 16 residues. After removal of 3 bases from V and 0 bases from J, the junction contained 4 bases not matched to a gene. In nucleotides, the CDR3 is TGTGCCAGCAGCTCCAGCGGGGGGGCTAGCACAGATACGCAGTATTTT. Translating gives CASSSSGGASTDTQYF.

This clonotype was found a few times. The V and J genes are TRBV4-2 and TRBJ2-5; perhaps TRBD2 as D (6 bases). This CDR3 has 15 amino acids. With 0 bases removed from V and 5 bases from J, the gap between germline ends came to 13 bases. The germline gives CDR1 LGHNA, CDR2 YNFKEQ. CDR3 in amino acids: CASSQDSASVETQYF. CDR3 coding DNA: TGTGCCAGCAGCCAAGATTCCGCTAGCGTGGAGACCCAGTACTTC.